The present T cell receptor beta chain was sequenced within a study of blood T cells in healthy people across ages. Whole-study results and caveats: Researchers report that TCR beta diversity correlated strongly with naive T cell percentage.

A word on this clonotype: The antigen remains unidentified.

Caucasian, healthy and from Russia, the donors were aged between about 6 and 100. Alongside a J-beta primer mix, a sample-barcoded 5' primer served in a second PCR lasting 7 to 11 cycles. Sequencing of every sample gave 2.5 million or more CDR3-containing paired-end reads. TCRdb reprocessed the 5' RACE reads via MiXCR and lists one record per CDR3 protein. Seen here are more than 650,000 distinct CDR3 sequences, approximately 55% observed once, and the top ten hold approximately 40%. The sequenced sample consisted of blood. The sequence came from a man aged 80 or over in good health.

CDR3 loop: CAISGGLAGASEQYF. The CDR3 nucleotides are TGTGCCATCAGTGGCGGACTAGCGGGAGCAAGCGAGCAGTACTTC. This sequence joins TRBV10-3 and TRBJ2-5; 13 bases agree with TRBD2. The DNA end is a closer match to TRBJ2-7, so the J assignment may be wrong. The CDR3 runs to 15 residues. Germline V gives CDR1 ENHRY, CDR2 SYGVKD.